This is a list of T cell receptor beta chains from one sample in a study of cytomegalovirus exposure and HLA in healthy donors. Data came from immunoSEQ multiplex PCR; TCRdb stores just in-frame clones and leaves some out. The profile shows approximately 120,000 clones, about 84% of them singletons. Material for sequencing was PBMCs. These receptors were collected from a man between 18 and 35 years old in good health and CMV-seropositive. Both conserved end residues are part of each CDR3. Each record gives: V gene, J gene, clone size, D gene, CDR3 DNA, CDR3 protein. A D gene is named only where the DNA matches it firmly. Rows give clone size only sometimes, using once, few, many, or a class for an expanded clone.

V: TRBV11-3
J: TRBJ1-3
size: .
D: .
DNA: TGTGCCAGCAGCTTAGATGCGGGGTCTGGAAACACCATATATTTT
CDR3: CASSLDAGSGNTIYF

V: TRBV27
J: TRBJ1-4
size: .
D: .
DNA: TGTGCCAGCAGTAAGACAGTAACTAATGAAAAACTGTTTTTT
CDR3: CASSKTVTNEKLFF

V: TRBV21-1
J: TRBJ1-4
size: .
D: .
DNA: TGTGCCAGCAGCAAAGAGCCATCAACTAATGAAAAACTGTTTTTT
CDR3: CASSKEPSTNEKLFF

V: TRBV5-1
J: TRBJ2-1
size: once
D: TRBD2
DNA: TGCGCCAGCAGCCCAAAACTAGCGGGAGGTTACAATGAGCAGTTCTTC
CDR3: CASSPKLAGGYNEQFF

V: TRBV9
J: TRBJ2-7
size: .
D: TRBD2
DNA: TGTGCCAGCAGCGAGGGAGGGGAGAGCGGATACGAGCAGTACTTC
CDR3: CASSEGGESGYEQYF

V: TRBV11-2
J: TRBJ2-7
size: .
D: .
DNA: TGTGCCAGCAGCTCCCTAAGGGCGGGGTTCAACTCCTACGAGCAGTACTTC
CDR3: CASSSLRAGFNSYEQYF

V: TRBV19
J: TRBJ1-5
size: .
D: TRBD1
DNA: TGTGCCAGTAGGAAACTCGACAGGGCCGGTCAGCCCCAGCATTTT
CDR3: CASRKLDRAGQPQHF

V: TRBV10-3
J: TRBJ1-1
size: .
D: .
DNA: TGTGCCATCAGTGAGTCGGGGGGGGCTTACAGTGAAGCTTTCTTT
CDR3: CAISESGGAYSEAFF

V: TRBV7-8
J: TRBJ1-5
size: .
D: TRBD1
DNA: TGTGCCAGCAGCTTAGGAGGGGGCAGGGGAGGCAATCAGCCCCAGCATTTT
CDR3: CASSLGGGRGGNQPQHF

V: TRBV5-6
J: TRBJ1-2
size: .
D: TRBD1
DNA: TGTGCCAGCAGCTTAGCAGGGGGCGACTATGGCTACACCTTC
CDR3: CASSLAGGDYGYTF

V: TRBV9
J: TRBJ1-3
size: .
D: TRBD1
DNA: TGTGCCAGCAGCCCCACCAATCGGCCAGGGGGGCTAGGTGGAAACACCATATATTTT
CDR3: CASSPTNRPGGLGGNTIYF

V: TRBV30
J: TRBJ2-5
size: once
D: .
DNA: TGTGCCTGGGGCGCGAGGGGGGGGGCGGGGGAGACCCAGTACTTC
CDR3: CAWGARGGAGETQYF

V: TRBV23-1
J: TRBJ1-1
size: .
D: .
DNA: TGCGCCAGCAGTCAATCGCGGACTAGTCAGGAGAACACTGAAGCTTTCTTT
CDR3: CASSQSRTSQENTEAFF

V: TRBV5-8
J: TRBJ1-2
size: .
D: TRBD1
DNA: TGTGCCAGCAGTCGGACAGGGCGGGGGTATGGCTACACCTTC
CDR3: CASSRTGRGYGYTF

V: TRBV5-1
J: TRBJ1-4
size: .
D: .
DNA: TGCGCCAGCAGCTTAATCGGACAGCTCAATGAAAAACTGTTTTTT
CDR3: CASSLIGQLNEKLFF

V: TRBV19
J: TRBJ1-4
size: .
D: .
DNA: TGTGCCAGTAGTATCACCCCTCACAGGGAGCCTAATGAAAAACTGTTTTTT
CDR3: CASSITPHREPNEKLFF

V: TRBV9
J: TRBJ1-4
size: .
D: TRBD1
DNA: TGTGCCAGCAGCCCACAGGGGTCTAATGAAAAACTGTTTTTT
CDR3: CASSPQGSNEKLFF

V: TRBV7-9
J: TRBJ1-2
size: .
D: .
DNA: TGTGCCAGCAGCTTAGAGCAGGGAACTGGCTACACCTTC
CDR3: CASSLEQGTGYTF

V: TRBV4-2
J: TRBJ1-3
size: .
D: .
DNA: TGTGCCAGCAGCCAAGGGGTAGGAGACACCATATATTTT
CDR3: CASSQGVGDTIYF

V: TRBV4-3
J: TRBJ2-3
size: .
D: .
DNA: TGCGCCAGCAGCCCCCAGGGGCCAGATACGCAGTATTTT
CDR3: CASSPQGPDTQYF

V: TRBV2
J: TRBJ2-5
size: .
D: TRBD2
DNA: TGTGCCAGCAGTGTAGGGACTAGCGGGAGCGGGCGGACCCAGTACTTC
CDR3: CASSVGTSGSGRTQYF

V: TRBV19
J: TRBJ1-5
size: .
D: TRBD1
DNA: TGTGCCAGTACCCAGGGCAGGGGGAGCAATCAGCCCCAGCATTTT
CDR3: CASTQGRGSNQPQHF

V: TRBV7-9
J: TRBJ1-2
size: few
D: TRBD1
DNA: TGTGCCAGCAGCTACACTCCGGACAGGGCGGATGGGAGAGGCTACACCTTC
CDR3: CASSYTPDRADGRGYTF

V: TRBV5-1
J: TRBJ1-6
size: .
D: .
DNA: TGCGCCAGCAGCTTGGCCCCAGGGGCAGATTCACCCCTCCACTTT
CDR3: CASSLAPGADSPLHF

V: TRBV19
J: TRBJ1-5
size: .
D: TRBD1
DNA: TGTGCCAGTAGCATGACAGGGGGCCGGGATCAGCCCCAGCATTTT
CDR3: CASSMTGGRDQPQHF

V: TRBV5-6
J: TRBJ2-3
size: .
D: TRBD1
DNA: TGTGCCAGCAGCCTACGTGGAACAGGGGTAGATACGCAGTATTTT
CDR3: CASSLRGTGVDTQYF

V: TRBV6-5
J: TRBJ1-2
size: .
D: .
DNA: TGTGCCAGCAGTTACTCGAGGGAGGGTGGCTACACCTTC
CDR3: CASSYSREGGYTF

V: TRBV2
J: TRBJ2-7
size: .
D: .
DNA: TGTGCCAGCAGTGAAGCGGGGCAGGGTCGAATCGGGTACTTC
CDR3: CASSEAGQGRIGYF

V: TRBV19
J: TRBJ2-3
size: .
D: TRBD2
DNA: TGTGCCAGTAGTACCTCACTAGCGGTACGGGATACGCAGTATTTT
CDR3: CASSTSLAVRDTQYF

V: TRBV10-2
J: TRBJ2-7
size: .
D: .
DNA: TGCGCCAGCAGGGTTGCGGGACCCACCTACGAGCAGTACTTC
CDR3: CASRVAGPTYEQYF

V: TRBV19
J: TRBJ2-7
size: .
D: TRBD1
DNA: TGTGCCAGTAGTAGACGACAGGGCCCTGGTTACGAGCAGTACTTC
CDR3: CASSRRQGPGYEQYF

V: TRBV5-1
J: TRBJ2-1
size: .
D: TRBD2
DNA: TGCGCCAGCACCCCTAAATTAGCGGGAGGGGGCTACAATGAGCAGTTCTTC
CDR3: CASTPKLAGGGYNEQFF

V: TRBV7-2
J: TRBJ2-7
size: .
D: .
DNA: TGTGCCAGCAGCTTAGGGACTGATCCCTACGAGCAGTACTTC
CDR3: CASSLGTDPYEQYF

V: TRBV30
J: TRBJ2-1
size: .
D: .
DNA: TGTGCCTGGAGTGTCGGAGGCGGAGTTAATGAGCAGTTCTTC
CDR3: CAWSVGGGVNEQFF

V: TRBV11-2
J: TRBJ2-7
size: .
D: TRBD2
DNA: TGTGCCAGCAGCTTAGGAGTTCTGGGTAGCGGGGGGATCGAGCAGTACTTC
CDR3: CASSLGVLGSGGIEQYF

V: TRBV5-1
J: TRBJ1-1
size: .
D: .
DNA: TGCGCCAGCAGCTTGGGGGGGGGCACTGAAGCTTTCTTT
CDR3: CASSLGGGTEAFF

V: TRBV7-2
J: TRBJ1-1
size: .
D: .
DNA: TGTGCCAGCAGCCCTCGAGGGGGACATCAAGACACTGAAGCTTTCTTT
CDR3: CASSPRGGHQDTEAFF